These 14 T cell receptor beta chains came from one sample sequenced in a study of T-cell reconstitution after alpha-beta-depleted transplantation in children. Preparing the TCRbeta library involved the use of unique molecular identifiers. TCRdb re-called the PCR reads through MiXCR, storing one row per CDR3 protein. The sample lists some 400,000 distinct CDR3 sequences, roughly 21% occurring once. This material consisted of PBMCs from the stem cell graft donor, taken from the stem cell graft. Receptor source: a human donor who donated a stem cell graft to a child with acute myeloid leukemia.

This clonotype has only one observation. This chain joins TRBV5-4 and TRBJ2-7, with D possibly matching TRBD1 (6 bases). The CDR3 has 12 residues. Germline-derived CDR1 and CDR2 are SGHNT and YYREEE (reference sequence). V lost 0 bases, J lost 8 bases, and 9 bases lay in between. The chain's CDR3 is CASSLDREKQYF. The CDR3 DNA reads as TGTGCCAGCAGCTTGGACAGGGAAAAGCAGTACTTC.

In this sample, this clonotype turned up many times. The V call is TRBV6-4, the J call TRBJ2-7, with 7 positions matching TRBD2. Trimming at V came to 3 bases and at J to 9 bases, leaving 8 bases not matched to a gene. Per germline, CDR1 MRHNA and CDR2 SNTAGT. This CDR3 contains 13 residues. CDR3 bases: TGTGCCAGCAGTGAATCCCGACTAGCCCCGCAGTACTTC. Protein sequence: CASSESRLAPQYF.

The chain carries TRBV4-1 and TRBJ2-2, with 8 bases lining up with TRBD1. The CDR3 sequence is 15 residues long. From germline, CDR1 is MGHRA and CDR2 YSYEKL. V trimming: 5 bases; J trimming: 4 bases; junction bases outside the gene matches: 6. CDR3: CASSGRQGATGELFF. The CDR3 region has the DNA TGCGCCAGCAGCGGAAGGCAGGGGGCCACCGGGGAGCTGTTTTTT.

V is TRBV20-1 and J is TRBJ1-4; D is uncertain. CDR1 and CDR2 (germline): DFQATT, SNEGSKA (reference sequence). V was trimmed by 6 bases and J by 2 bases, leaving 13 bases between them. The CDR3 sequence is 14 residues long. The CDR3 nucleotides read TGCAGTGCACCGGAGGGATCGACTAATGAAAAACTGTTTTTT. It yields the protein CSAPEGSTNEKLFF.

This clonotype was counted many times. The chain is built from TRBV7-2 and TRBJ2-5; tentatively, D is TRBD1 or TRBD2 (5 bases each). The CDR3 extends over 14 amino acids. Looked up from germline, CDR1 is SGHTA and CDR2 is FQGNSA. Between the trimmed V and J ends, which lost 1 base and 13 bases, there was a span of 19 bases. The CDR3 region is CASSLEGTASIGYF. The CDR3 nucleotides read TGTGCCAGCAGCTTAGAAGGGACGGCAAGTATCGGGTACTTC.

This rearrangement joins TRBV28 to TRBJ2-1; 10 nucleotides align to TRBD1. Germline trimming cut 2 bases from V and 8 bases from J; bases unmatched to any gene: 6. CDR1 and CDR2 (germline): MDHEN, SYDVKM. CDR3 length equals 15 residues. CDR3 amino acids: CASSLRPGTGDEQFF. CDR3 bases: TGTGCCAGCAGTTTACGTCCCGGGACAGGGGATGAGCAGTTCTTC.

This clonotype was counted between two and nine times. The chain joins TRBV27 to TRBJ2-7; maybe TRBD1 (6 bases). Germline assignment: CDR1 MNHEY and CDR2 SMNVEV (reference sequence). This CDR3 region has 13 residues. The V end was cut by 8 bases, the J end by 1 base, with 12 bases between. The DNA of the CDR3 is TGTGCCAGCCGCACAGGACAGTCCTACGAGCAGTACTTC. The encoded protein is CASRTGQSYEQYF.

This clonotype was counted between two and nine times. The CDR3 sequence: CATSQVGVYEQYF. Here the CDR3 DNA reads TGTGCCACGTCGCAGGTTGGCGTGTACGAGCAGTACTTC. This sequence joins TRBV7-2 and TRBJ2-7; D gene unclear. Germline assignment: CDR1 SGHTA and CDR2 FQGNSA. This CDR3 region has 13 residues. Trimming left V 10 bases short and J 4 bases short, with 17 bases between.

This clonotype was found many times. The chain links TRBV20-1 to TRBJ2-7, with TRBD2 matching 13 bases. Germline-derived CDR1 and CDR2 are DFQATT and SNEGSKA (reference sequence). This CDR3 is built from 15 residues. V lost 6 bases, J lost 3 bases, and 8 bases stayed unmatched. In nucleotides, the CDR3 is TGCAGTGCCAACGAGGGACTAGCGGGAAGCTACGAGCAGTACTTC. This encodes CSANEGLAGSYEQYF.

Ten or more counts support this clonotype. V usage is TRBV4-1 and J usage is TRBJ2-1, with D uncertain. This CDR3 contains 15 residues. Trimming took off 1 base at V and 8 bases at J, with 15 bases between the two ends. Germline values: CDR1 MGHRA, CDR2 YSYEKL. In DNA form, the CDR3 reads TGCGCCAGCAGCCAAGTCCTTCTACACACGGATGAGCAGTTCTTC. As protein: CASSQVLLHTDEQFF.

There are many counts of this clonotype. The CDR3 nucleotides are TGCAGCGTTGAGTCAGGGCCCGAGCAGTACTTC. Its translation: CSVESGPEQYF. The chain couples TRBV29-1 to TRBJ2-7; D may be TRBD1 (5 bases). Germline loops: CDR1 SQVTM, CDR2 ANQGSEA. The V gene lost 3 bases and the J gene lost 6 bases, with 9 bases spanning the gap. The length of the CDR3 is 11 residues.

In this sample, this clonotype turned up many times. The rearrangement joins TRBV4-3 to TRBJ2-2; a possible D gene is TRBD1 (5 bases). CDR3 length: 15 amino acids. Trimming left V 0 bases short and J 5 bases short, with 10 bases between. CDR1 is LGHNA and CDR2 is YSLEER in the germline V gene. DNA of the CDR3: TGCGCCAGCAGCCAAGATCAGGGCACGACCGGGGAGCTGTTTTTT. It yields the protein CASSQDQGTTGELFF.

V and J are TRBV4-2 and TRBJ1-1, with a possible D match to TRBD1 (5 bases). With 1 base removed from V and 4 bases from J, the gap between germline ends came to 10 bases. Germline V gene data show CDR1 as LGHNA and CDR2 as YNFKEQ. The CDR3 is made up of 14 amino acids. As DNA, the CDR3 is TGTGCCAGCAGCCAAGGGGGGGTCCCCACTGAAGCTTTCTTT. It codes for CASSQGGVPTEAFF.

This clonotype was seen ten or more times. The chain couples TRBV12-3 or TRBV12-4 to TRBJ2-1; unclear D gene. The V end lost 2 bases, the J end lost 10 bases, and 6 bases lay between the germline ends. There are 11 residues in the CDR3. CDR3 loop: CASSLSLEQFF. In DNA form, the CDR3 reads TGTGCCAGCAGTTTATCACTGGAGCAGTTCTTC.